The present TCR beta chain was sequenced within a study of blood T cell repertoires in COVID-19. Here immunoSEQ multiplex PCR was the method, and the copy in TCRdb shows in-frame clones only, minus some. Among 200,000 to 250,000 clones, 90% to 95% were seen once, and the ten largest hold 0.7% to 0.85%. Per the germline V gene, CDR1 is LNHNV and CDR2 is YYDKDF (reference sequence). This CDR3 is 15 amino acids long. Trimming left V 0 bases short and J 0 bases short, with 7 bases between. This clonotype originated in a man aged 60 to 75 with COVID-19, enrolled during active disease. Sequences were obtained from peripheral blood. The chain joins TRBV15 to TRBJ2-3; unclear D gene. In nucleotides, the CDR3 is TGTGCCACCAGCAGAGAGATAACTAGCACAGATACGCAGTATTTT. Translation gives CATSREITSTDTQYF.